These 19 T cell receptor beta chains were sequenced from one sample in a study of T-cell reconstitution after alpha-beta-depleted transplantation in children. TCRbeta library construction was performed incorporating unique molecular identifiers. TCRdb re-analysed the PCR reads in MiXCR, keeping a single row per CDR3 protein. The data contain about 540,000 distinct CDR3 sequences, approximately 20% of them seen just once; the ten biggest clones take up 2.5% to 4%. This specimen was PBMCs from the stem cell graft donor, taken from the stem cell graft. The source of these receptors is a human donor who donated a stem cell graft to a child with acute lymphoblastic leukemia.

This clonotype was observed a few times. V and J are TRBV29-1 and TRBJ2-7, with D possibly being TRBD1 or TRBD2 (6 bases each). The CDR3 has 11 amino acids. Germline V gene sequence: CDR1 SQVTM, CDR2 ANQGSEA. V lost 7 bases and J 6 bases, leaving 13 bases between the germline ends. CDR3 DNA: TGCAGCGCCGGACAGACTAGCGAGCAGTACTTC. Translation gives CSAGQTSEQYF.

This clonotype was counted between two and nine times. The chain carries TRBV7-2 and TRBJ1-1, with D hard to call. V lost 3 bases to trimming and J lost 1 base, with 6 bases between them. This CDR3 spans 13 amino acids. Germline V lookup: CDR1 SGHTA, CDR2 FQGNSA. The CDR3 nucleotides are TGTGCCAGCAGCTTCCACAGGAACACTGAAGCTTTCTTT. As protein: CASSFHRNTEAFF.

This clonotype was counted between two and nine times. This chain links TRBV5-6 with TRBJ1-5; unclear D gene. This CDR3 region has 13 residues. CDR1 and CDR2 from the germline V gene are SGHDT and YYEEEE. V lost 3 bases, J lost 9 bases, and 13 bases lay in between. CDR3 loop: CASSSDQTGPQHF. The DNA for the CDR3 is TGTGCCAGCAGCTCCGACCAAACCGGGCCCCAGCATTTT.

The chain joins TRBV11-2 to TRBJ2-2; 14 bases are shared with TRBD2. Trimming cost V 3 bases and J 5 bases; bases outside gene matches: 8. The CDR3 is 18 residues long. Germline CDR1 reads SGHAT; CDR2 reads FQNNGV. In DNA form, the CDR3 reads TGTGCCAGCAGCTTGGGACTAGCGGGAGTCGGAGGGACCGGGGAGCTGTTTTTT. Translation gives CASSLGLAGVGGTGELFF.

The V gene is TRBV29-1, the J gene TRBJ2-7; perhaps TRBD2 as D (6 bases). CDR1 and CDR2 from the germline V gene are SQVTM and ANQGSEA. The CDR3 spans 12 residues. Trimming pared 4 bases from V and 4 bases from J, leaving 11 bases between. Written as DNA, the CDR3 is TGCAGCGTTGGAGGCGGGATATACGAGCAGTACTTC. Translation: CSVGGGIYEQYF.

The chain links TRBV9 to TRBJ1-1; no clear D. The CDR3 has 14 residues. V lost 0 bases and J lost 1, with 7 bases in between. Germline V lookup: CDR1 SGDLS, CDR2 YYNGEE. The CDR3 DNA reads as TGTGCCAGCAGCGTAGAACCGTCGAACACTGAAGCTTTCTTT. This sequence encodes CASSVEPSNTEAFF.

The rearrangement uses TRBV6-1 and TRBJ2-1; no clear D. Trimming took 7 bases from V and 0 from J, leaving 10 bases between them. The CDR3 is 14 amino acids. Germline CDR1 reads MNHNS; CDR2 reads SASEGT. The CDR3 sequence: CASTGYFSYNEQFF. Written as DNA, the CDR3 is TGTGCCAGCACCGGCTACTTCTCCTACAATGAGCAGTTCTTC.

In this sample, this clonotype turned up a few times. The V gene is TRBV6-5, the J gene TRBJ1-5; the D gene is possibly TRBD1 (5 bases). Trimming stripped 7 bases from V and 3 bases from J, with 19 bases between. Germline CDR1 reads MNHEY; CDR2 reads SVGAGI. The length of the CDR3 is 16 residues. The CDR3 protein is CASNPGRGANNQPQHF. The CDR3 nucleotides read TGTGCCAGCAACCCGGGTAGAGGGGCAAACAATCAGCCCCAGCATTTT.

The chain joins TRBV5-6 to TRBJ1-5; D gene unclear. The germline V and J ends were trimmed by 5 bases and 6 bases, with 18 bases remaining between them. Germline V gene sequence: CDR1 SGHDT, CDR2 YYEEEE. CDR3 length: 15 residues. The chain's CDR3 is CASRPRRATPQPQHF. In DNA form, the CDR3 reads TGTGCCAGCAGGCCTCGGAGGGCCACCCCTCAGCCCCAGCATTTT.

V gene TRBV5-1 combines with J gene TRBJ2-1; 10 bases are a match to TRBD1. Germline values: CDR1 SGHRS, CDR2 YFSETQ. The V segment lost 4 bases and the J segment 4 bases; nucleotides outside the gene matches: 8. The CDR3 sequence is 16 residues long. The CDR3 DNA reads TGCGCCAGCAGCCATCCGCCGGGACAGGGGTACAATGAGCAGTTCTTC. It is translated as CASSHPPGQGYNEQFF.

This clonotype showed up just a few times. The rearrangement joins TRBV5-5 to TRBJ1-1; D may be TRBD1 (5 bases). Germline loops: CDR1 SGHKS, CDR2 YYEKEE (reference sequence). Trimming removed 3 bases at V and 7 bases at J, with 10 bases between. The length of the CDR3 is 12 residues. Here the CDR3 DNA reads TGTGCCAGCAGCTATACAAGGGGTGAAGCTTTCTTT. Translating gives CASSYTRGEAFF. The entire variable domain, with the rest obtained from reference TRBV5-5 and TRBJ1-1, is as follows: DAGVTQSPTHLIKTRGQQVTLRCSPISGHKSVSWYQQVLGQGPQFIFQYYEKEERGRGNFPDRFSARQFPNYSSELNVNALLLGDSALYLCASSYTRGEAFFGQGTRLTVV.

This clonotype showed up many times. This chain connects TRBV25-1 to TRBJ2-5, with 8 bases matching TRBD1. Germline CDR1 is MGHDK and CDR2 is SYGVNS. V lost 5 bases and J lost 9; bases outside the gene matches: 5. The CDR3 sequence is 12 residues long. The CDR3 DNA reads TGTGCCAGCAGTCCGACAGGGGAGGCCCAGTACTTC. Encoded protein: CASSPTGEAQYF.

The rearrangement uses TRBV5-6 and TRBJ2-7; D is uncertain. This CDR3 is built from 13 residues. Looked up from germline, CDR1 is SGHDT and CDR2 is YYEEEE. The germline V and J ends were trimmed by 2 bases and 0 bases, with 6 bases remaining between them. The CDR3 nucleotides are TGTGCCAGCAGCTTTAGCCGCTCCTACGAGCAGTACTTC. This encodes CASSFSRSYEQYF.

The CDR3 region has the DNA TGCGCCAGCAGCTTGGAGGGAGCCGGCCGCACAGATACGCAGTATTTT. Translation: CASSLEGAGRTDTQYF. V gene TRBV5-1 combines with J gene TRBJ2-3, with D maybe TRBD2 (5 bases). CDR3 length: 16 residues. The V end lost 0 bases, the J end lost 1 base, and 12 bases lay between the germline ends. From germline, CDR1 is SGHRS and CDR2 YFSETQ.

This clonotype has just a few counts. This chain links TRBV20-1 with TRBJ2-1; 8 bases are a match to TRBD2. CDR1 is DFQATT and CDR2 is SNEGSKA in the germline V gene (reference sequence). V lost 6 bases to trimming and J lost 4 bases; unmatched junction nucleotides: 5. CDR3 length equals 13 residues. As DNA, the CDR3 is TGCAGTGCAAGCGGGGGCAGGTACAATGAGCAGTTCTTC. Translated: CSASGGRYNEQFF.

This clonotype showed up just a few times. The J gene is TRBJ2-1, the V gene TRBV7-3; 7 bases line up with TRBD1. Per the germline V gene, CDR1 is SGHTA and CDR2 is FQGTGA. With V trimmed by 5 bases and J by 7 bases, 11 bases remained unmatched. This CDR3 region has 15 residues. CDR3 nucleotide sequence: TGTGCCAGCAGCCCACGTAAGACAGGGTGGAATGAGCAGTTCTTC. This sequence encodes CASSPRKTGWNEQFF.

The chain recombines TRBV20-1 with TRBJ2-7; 8 nucleotides agree with TRBD2. Germline lookup yields CDR1 DFQATT and CDR2 SNEGSKA (reference sequence). CDR3 length: 14 amino acids. CDR3 nucleotide sequence: TGCAGCTCCGTCGATCCGGGACTAGTTCACGAGCAGTACTTC. It codes for CSSVDPGLVHEQYF.

The chain uses TRBV20-1 and TRBJ2-7, with 13 positions matching TRBD2. V lost 6 bases and J lost 3; bases outside the gene matches: 8. Germline loops: CDR1 DFQATT, CDR2 SNEGSKA (reference sequence). This CDR3 is 15 amino acids long. The CDR3: CSADGGTSGDYEQYF. The CDR3 DNA reads as TGCAGTGCCGATGGGGGGACTAGCGGGGACTACGAGCAGTACTTC.

V usage is TRBV30 and J usage is TRBJ2-1, with D tentatively TRBD2 (5 bases). The V gene lost 6 bases and the J gene lost 4 bases, with 13 bases spanning the gap. This CDR3 has 13 residues. Germline V gene lookup returns CDR1 GTSNPN and CDR2 SVGIG (reference sequence). CDR3 residues: CACKSDSYNEQFF. CDR3 in DNA: TGTGCCTGCAAATCGGACTCTTACAATGAGCAGTTCTTC.